The T cell receptor (beta chain) described here comes from a study of cytomegalovirus exposure and HLA in healthy donors. Study summary: Some 85 million unique TCRs, all from HLA-typed donors, were included in an early release of the data.

CDR1 and CDR2 from the germline V gene are SGHAT and FQNNGV. The length of the CDR3 is 15 residues. V lost 1 base, J lost 6 bases, and 16 bases lay in between. Study-level findings and limits: Reports described diagnosis of cytomegalovirus status by the classifier as highly specific and sensitive. Most observed TCR sequences were rare, whereas some public TCRs were detected in many donors.

Vbeta (60) and Jbeta (13) primers were used in the PCR. Sequencing used immunoSEQ multiplex PCR; TCRdb keeps in-frame clones, though not all of them. Among roughly 150,000 clones, roughly 80% were seen once, and the ten largest hold less than 2.5%. As to this clone: Its antigen is unknown.

J is TRBJ2-7 and V is TRBV11-2, with D perhaps matching TRBD2 (6 bases). Sequencing was done on a sample of PBMCs. The TCR was taken from a male donor in good health and CMV-seronegative. The CDR3 region is CASSLVVGRVLEQYF. DNA for the CDR3: TGTGCCAGCAGCTTAGTTGTCGGGAGAGTCCTCGAGCAGTACTTC.